These 10 T cell receptor beta chains originate from one sample sequenced in a study of CD8 T cells in ankylosing spondylitis. Each CDR3 protein is one row after TCRdb ran MiXCR on the 5' RACE reads. This table holds some 120,000 distinct CDR3 sequences, approximately 14% found once. Material for sequencing was blood, either unsorted or a sorted T cell fraction (not recorded which). The receptor set was obtained from a female donor with ankylosing spondylitis or in good health (not recorded which).

The chain is built from TRBV12-3 or TRBV12-4 and TRBJ2-1; 10 nucleotides line up with TRBD2. The ends lost 6 bases at V and 7 bases at J; junction bases unmatched: 12. This CDR3 contains 16 residues. Here the CDR3 DNA reads TGTGCCAGCAGCTCGTTTGGGACTAGCGATTGGAATGAGCAGTTCTTC. This gives the protein CASSSFGTSDWNEQFF.

Many counts were recorded for this clonotype. In DNA form, the CDR3 reads TGTGCCAGCAGCCGGGGGTGGGGCAATGAGCAGTTCTTC. This codes for CASSRGWGNEQFF. This chain connects TRBV6-1 to TRBJ2-1; tentative D call: TRBD2 (6 bases). Trimming pared 6 bases from V and 6 bases from J, leaving 12 bases between. Germline V gene data show CDR1 as MNHNS and CDR2 as SASEGT. This CDR3 region has 13 residues.

This clonotype was counted between two and nine times. The chain links TRBV28 to TRBJ2-1, with TRBD2 identical over 12 bases. Germline V gives CDR1 MDHEN, CDR2 SYDVKM. Unmatched junction bases numbered 1, after V lost 5 bases and J lost 5 bases. CDR3 length equals 14 residues. CDR3 protein: CASSTSGGHNEQFF. CDR3 coding DNA: TGTGCCAGCAGTACTAGCGGGGGGCACAATGAGCAGTTCTTC.

The sample holds many counts of this clonotype. The CDR3 sequence: CSAPDWSRYEQFF. CDR3 bases: TGCAGTGCACCGGACTGGAGTAGGTATGAGCAGTTCTTC. The chain couples TRBV20-1 to TRBJ2-1; maybe TRBD2 (5 bases). Germline-derived CDR1 and CDR2 are DFQATT and SNEGSKA (reference sequence). The V gene lost 6 bases and the J gene lost 8 bases, with 17 bases spanning the gap. The CDR3 sequence is 13 residues long.

This clonotype appeared many times. The CDR3 spells CSATGIYEQYF. DNA for the CDR3: TGCAGTGCTACGGGAATCTACGAGCAGTACTTC. The chain uses TRBV20-1 and TRBJ2-7; weak D call: TRBD2 (5 bases). The germline CDR1 and CDR2 sequences are DFQATT and SNEGSKA (reference sequence). V was trimmed by 4 bases and J by 3 bases, leaving 7 bases between them. This CDR3 spans 11 amino acids.

V usage is TRBV6-1 and J usage is TRBJ2-1, with a tentative D call TRBD1 (6 bases). V lost 11 bases to trimming and J lost 3 bases, with 17 bases between them. Germline values: CDR1 MNHNS, CDR2 SASEGT. The length of the CDR3 is 14 residues. CDR3 sequence reads: CASNLPGDYNEQFF. The DNA of the CDR3 is TGTGCCTCCAACCTACCAGGGGACTACAATGAGCAGTTCTTC.

The chain has TRBV3-1 and TRBJ1-1; TRBD1 matches at 10 bases. V was clipped by 4 bases and J by 6 bases; unmatched bases: 8. The CDR3 covers 15 residues. The germline gives CDR1 LGHDT, CDR2 YNNKEL (reference sequence). CDR3 sequence: CASSRGPGQGPEAFF. Here the CDR3 DNA reads TGTGCCAGCAGCCGGGGGCCGGGACAGGGGCCTGAAGCTTTCTTT.

This chain joins TRBV5-1 and TRBJ2-1, with 7 nucleotides matching TRBD2. The V segment lost 8 bases and the J segment 0 bases; nucleotides outside the gene matches: 5. Germline V lookup: CDR1 SGHRS, CDR2 YFSETQ. This CDR3 is built from 14 residues. The CDR3 loop reads CASRGDDSYNEQFF. Written as DNA, the CDR3 is TGCGCCAGTCGGGGGGATGACTCCTACAATGAGCAGTTCTTC.

This clonotype was detected many times. The rearrangement uses TRBV29-1 and TRBJ1-1; 8 nucleotides match TRBD1. The CDR3 has 11 amino acids. Per germline, CDR1 SQVTM and CDR2 ANQGSEA. J was trimmed by 5 bases and V by 8 bases; bases with no gene match: 4. The CDR3 sequence: CSFYRGTEAFF. The CDR3, as DNA: TGCAGCTTCTACAGGGGGACTGAAGCTTTCTTT.

The chain recombines TRBV20-1 with TRBJ2-1; 9 bases are shared with TRBD1. Germline V lookup: CDR1 DFQATT, CDR2 SNEGSKA (reference sequence). V dropped 1 base and J dropped 6; count of bases not matched to a gene: 4. The CDR3 extends over 14 amino acids. As DNA, the CDR3 is TGCAGTGCTAGAGCTAGGACAGGGGCCAATGAGCAGTTCTTC. This sequence encodes CSARARTGANEQFF.